A single sample is the source of the 27 T cell receptor beta chains below, sequenced in a study of breast tumors, draining lymph nodes, adjacent tissues. One entry per CDR3 protein results from TCRdb running MiXCR on the multiplex PCR reads. The sample records about 130,000 distinct CDR3 sequences, roughly 20% being singletons. Breast cancer patients provided tissue from their axillary draining lymph nodes. The sample was axillary lymph node tissue. These receptor sequences come from a female donor with breast cancer. Some clones in this sample may be carry-over from other donors' samples.

This clonotype has ten or more counts. The chain joins TRBV29-1 to TRBJ2-7; a possible D gene is TRBD1 (6 bases). This CDR3 is 13 amino acids long. V was clipped by 4 bases and J by 0 bases, with 10 bases between them. Germline values: CDR1 SQVTM, CDR2 ANQGSEA. CDR3 loop: CSVAGTRSYEQYF. The CDR3, as DNA: TGCAGCGTTGCGGGGACACGCTCCTACGAGCAGTACTTC.

This clonotype was seen a few times. The chain couples TRBV5-6 to TRBJ2-2, with a tentative D call TRBD2 (5 bases). The V and J ends lost 1 base and 0 bases respectively, with 10 bases between them. The CDR3 is 16 amino acids. CDR1 and CDR2 (germline): SGHDT, YYEEEE. In DNA, the CDR3 is TGTGCCAGCAGCTTGTGGGTGGGAGCGAACACCGGGGAGCTGTTTTTT. Its translation: CASSLWVGANTGELFF.

This clonotype was recorded many times. This rearrangement joins TRBV5-1 to TRBJ2-7; the D gene could be TRBD1 or TRBD2 (5 bases each). This CDR3 region has 14 residues. Trimming cost V 2 bases and J 2 bases, with 11 bases left between them. Germline CDR1 reads SGHRS; CDR2 reads YFSETQ. CDR3 nucleotides: TGCGCCAGCAGCTTCAAGACAGCGGCCTACGAGCAGTACTTC. It codes for CASSFKTAAYEQYF. Drawing the rest from reference TRBV5-1 and TRBJ2-7, the complete variable domain is KAGVTQTPRYLIKTRGQQVTLSCSPISGHRSVSWYQQTPGQGLQFLFEYFSETQRNKGNFPGRFSGRQFSNSRSEMNVSTLELGDSALYLCASSFKTAAYEQYFGPGTRLTVT.

This rearrangement joins TRBV7-3 to TRBJ2-6; 7 bases line up with TRBD1. This CDR3 has 17 amino acids. The germline V gene has CDR1 SGHTA and CDR2 FQGTGA. With 4 bases clipped from V and 0 bases from J, the junction kept 6 bases outside the gene matches. Here the CDR3 reads CASSWGTARSGANVLTF. The CDR3 DNA is TGTGCCAGCAGCTGGGGGACAGCTCGCTCTGGGGCCAACGTCCTGACTTTC.

Comments on this clonotype: Just one base apart from a much larger clone, this may be a read error. As DNA, the CDR3 is TGTGCCAGCAGCCCTGGACAGGGAGTCTATGGCTACGCCTTC. This sequence encodes CASSPGQGVYGYAF. The chain is built from TRBV27 and TRBJ1-2; 8 nucleotides align to TRBD1. In germline, CDR1 is MNHEY, CDR2 SMNVEV (reference sequence). The CDR3 totals 14 residues.

This clonotype appeared many times. The CDR3 DNA sequence: TGTGCCAGCAGTGGTTCGGGCAGGGGCAGGAGGGAGCAGTACTTC. Its protein product is CASSGSGRGRREQYF. The V and J genes are TRBV6-1 and TRBJ2-7; D is possibly TRBD1 (6 bases). Germline CDR1 is MNHNS and CDR2 is SASEGT. V shed 4 bases and J shed 7 bases, with 20 bases lying between them. The CDR3 covers 15 residues.

To note about this clonotype: A much larger clone lies one base from this, so it may be a read error. The chain links TRBV9 to TRBJ2-2; possibly TRBD1 for D (6 bases). The CDR3 contains 15 residues. CDR1 and CDR2 (germline): SGDLS, YYNGEE. The CDR3 sequence is CASSTRDTNTEELFF. DNA for the CDR3: TGTGCCAGCAGCACACGGGACACGAACACCGAGGAGCTGTTTTTT.

This clonotype was picked up many times. The chain recombines TRBV15 with TRBJ2-5; possibly TRBD2 for D (6 bases). From germline, CDR1 is LNHNV and CDR2 YYDKDF (reference sequence). Trimming pared 0 bases from V and 10 bases from J, leaving 18 bases between. The CDR3 is 15 residues long. The CDR3 DNA is TGTGCCACCAGCAGAGACAGAGGGCCAGGAGGGAACCAGTACTTC. This sequence encodes CATSRDRGPGGNQYF. The whole variable domain, filled in from reference TRBV15 and TRBJ2-5, reads DAMVIQNPRYQVTQFGKPVTLSCSQTLNHNVMYWYQQKSSQAPKLLFHYYDKDFNNEADTPDNFQSRRPNTSFCFLDIRSPGLGDTAMYLCATSRDRGPGGNQYFGPGTRLLVL.

This clonotype was seen many times. The chain has TRBV3-1 and TRBJ1-6; 7 positions agree with TRBD1. Germline trimming cut 2 bases from V and 7 bases from J; bases unmatched to any gene: 8. The germline V gene encodes CDR1 LGHDT and CDR2 YNNKEL (reference sequence). This CDR3 comprises 16 residues. The CDR3 loop is CASSQSGTDLNSPLHF. The CDR3 bases are TGTGCCAGCAGCCAATCCGGGACAGACTTAAATTCACCCCTCCACTTT. Full variable domain (missing parts from reference TRBV3-1 and TRBJ1-6): DTAVSQTPKYLVTQMGNDKSIKCEQNLGHDTMYWYKQDSKKFLKIMFSYNNKELIINETVPNRFSPKSPDKAHLNLHINSLELGDSAVYFCASSQSGTDLNSPLHFGNGTRLTVT.

About this clonotype: The junction does not match germline at one end; this may be a read error. CDR3 coding DNA: TGTGCCAGCAGTTTTGGCCAGGCCCCCTCTGGAAACACCATATGTTTT. It yields the protein CASSFGQAPSGNTICF. The chain combines TRBV12-3 or TRBV12-4 with TRBJ1-3; no firm D call. The CDR3 consists of 16 residues.

Many counts were recorded for this clonotype. The V gene is TRBV12-3 or TRBV12-4, the J gene TRBJ2-2, with D maybe TRBD1 (5 bases). There are 13 residues in the CDR3. V was shortened by 6 bases and J by 1 base, with 6 bases between the two germline ends. The CDR3 loop reads CASRDKNTGELFF. CDR3 coding DNA: TGTGCCAGCAGGGACAAGAACACCGGGGAGCTGTTTTTT.

Concerning this clonotype: Being one base from a much bigger clone, this may be a read error. V is TRBV20-1 and J is TRBJ1-5; 7 nucleotides match TRBD1. With V trimmed by 3 bases and J by 5 bases, 13 bases remained unmatched. The germline V gene encodes CDR1 DFQATT and CDR2 SNEGSKA (reference sequence). The CDR3 contains 16 residues. Written as DNA, the CDR3 is TGCAGTGCTAGGTTGGGCGGGGCAGGGGGGGATCAGCCCCAGCATTTT. It codes for CSARLGGAGGDQPQHF.

This clonotype occurred many times. The chain carries TRBV12-3 or TRBV12-4 and TRBJ1-5, with D perhaps TRBD1 (5 bases). The CDR3 loop spans 15 amino acids. V lost 6 bases and J 2 bases, leaving 14 bases between the germline ends. The CDR3 sequence: CASRPTGSGNQPQHF. The CDR3 DNA reads as TGTGCCAGCAGACCCACAGGTAGCGGCAATCAGCCCCAGCATTTT.

This clonotype has a count of ten or more. The chain is built from TRBV20-1 and TRBJ2-1; possible D gene TRBD1, 6 bases. Trimming took off 3 bases at V and 2 bases at J, with 14 bases between the two ends. CDR3 length: 15 amino acids. Germline V gene lookup returns CDR1 DFQATT and CDR2 SNEGSKA (reference sequence). The CDR3 spells CSARLWDNTYNEQFF. The CDR3 DNA sequence: TGCAGTGCTAGGTTGTGGGACAACACCTACAATGAGCAGTTCTTC.

J is TRBJ2-7 and V is TRBV3-1, with a tentative D call TRBD1 (5 bases). The V and J ends lost 1 base and 1 base respectively, with 14 bases between them. Germline V gene data show CDR1 as LGHDT and CDR2 as YNNKEL (reference sequence). The CDR3 has 16 amino acids. The CDR3 loop reads CASSQAAQGLSYEQYF. The CDR3 DNA is TGTGCCAGCAGCCAAGCCGCTCAGGGCTTGTCCTACGAGCAGTACTTC.

The table lists this clonotype with many counts. V gene TRBV5-1 combines with J gene TRBJ2-5; no clear D. V lost 4 bases to trimming and J lost 1 base, with 14 bases between them. The CDR3 spans 15 residues. CDR1 is SGHRS and CDR2 is YFSETQ in the germline V gene. CDR3 region: CASSPLGGFQETQYF. In DNA, the CDR3 is TGCGCCAGCAGCCCCTTGGGTGGTTTCCAAGAGACCCAGTACTTC.

This clonotype was seen repeatedly, ten times or more. This chain uses TRBV7-9 with TRBJ2-7; TRBD2 aligns across 14 bases. Germline CDR1 SEHNR, CDR2 FQNEAQ (reference sequence). This CDR3 has 16 residues. The V gene end was trimmed by 5 bases and the J gene end by 3 bases; junction bases not matched to a gene: 6. The CDR3 reads CASSKGLAGGNYEQYF. As DNA, the CDR3 is TGTGCCAGCAGCAAAGGACTAGCGGGAGGTAACTACGAGCAGTACTTC.

This clonotype was counted ten times or more. The chain carries TRBV6-5 and TRBJ2-7; 8 nucleotides align to TRBD1. The CDR3 length is 12 residues. Germline trimming cut 6 bases from V and 9 bases from J; bases unmatched to any gene: 7. Germline CDR1 is MNHEY and CDR2 is SVGAGI. Here the CDR3 reads CASRPDRGGQYF. The CDR3, as DNA: TGTGCCAGCAGGCCTGACAGGGGCGGGCAGTACTTC.

The chain is built from TRBV20-1 and TRBJ2-7, with TRBD2 matching 12 bases. V lost 7 bases and J lost 3; bases outside the gene matches: 4. This CDR3 is built from 13 residues. The germline CDR1 and CDR2 sequences are DFQATT and SNEGSKA (reference sequence). The CDR3 DNA is TGCAGTGGGGGACTAGCGGGCCACTACGAGCAGTACTTC. Encoded protein: CSGGLAGHYEQYF.

The chain employs TRBV6-1 and TRBJ2-7; D is uncertain. This CDR3 comprises 15 residues. V was cut by 4 bases and J by 2 bases, with 15 bases left in between. CDR1 is MNHNS, CDR2 SASEGT, per germline. CDR3 protein: CASSGWFFSTYEQYF. The CDR3 DNA sequence: TGTGCCAGCAGTGGATGGTTCTTTTCCACCTACGAGCAGTACTTC.

This clonotype was counted ten times or more. The chain has TRBV7-2 and TRBJ1-3, with 9 nucleotides matching TRBD1. The germline CDR1 and CDR2 sequences are SGHTA and FQGNSA. The CDR3 consists of 19 residues. J lost 7 bases, V lost 5 bases, and 21 bases had no gene match. The CDR3 spells CASSPTTHPGQGKGNTIYF. The DNA of the CDR3 is TGTGCCAGCAGCCCAACCACACACCCGGGACAGGGAAAGGGTAACACCATATATTTT.

The sample holds a few counts of this clonotype. The chain combines TRBV18 with TRBJ2-1; TRBD1 agrees at 9 bases. Trimming removed 5 bases from V and 6 bases from J; junction bases left unmatched: 5. Germline V gene sequence: CDR1 KGHSH, CDR2 LQKENI. This CDR3 spans 14 amino acids. DNA of the CDR3: TGTGCCAGCTCATTCAAGACAGGGGGCAATGAGCAGTTCTTC. Translated: CASSFKTGGNEQFF. Based on the CDR3 plus reference TRBV18 and TRBJ2-1, the full variable domain is NAGVMQNPRHLVRRRGQEARLRCSPMKGHSHVYWYRQLPEEGLKFMVYLQKENIIDESGMPKERFSAEFPKEGPSILRIQQVVRGDSAAYFCASSFKTGGNEQFFGPGTRLTVL.

V gene TRBV5-6 combines with J gene TRBJ2-3, with D hard to call. The CDR3 consists of 15 residues. Germline V CDR1 and CDR2: SGHDT, YYEEEE. The V gene lost 0 bases and the J gene lost 11 bases, with 19 bases spanning the gap. The CDR3 DNA follows: TGTGCCAGCAGCTTGGACGGAATGGTGGGCGGTATGCAGTATTTT. It specifies CASSLDGMVGGMQYF. The entire variable domain, with the rest obtained from reference TRBV5-6 and TRBJ2-3, is as follows: DAGVTQSPTHLIKTRGQQVTLRCSPKSGHDTVSWYQQALGQGPQFIFQYYEEEERQRGNFPDRFSGHQFPNYSSELNVNALLLGDSALYLCASSLDGMVGGMQYFGPGTRLTVL.

The chain is built from TRBV24-1 and TRBJ2-3; 11 bases fit TRBD2. The V and J ends lost 10 bases and 4 bases, in that order; junction bases with no gene match: 3. CDR1 KGHDR and CDR2 SFDVKD come from the germline V gene. The CDR3 totals 13 residues. CDR3 bases: TGTGCCACGGAGGGACTAGCGGCAGATACGCAGTATTTT. This codes for CATEGLAADTQYF.

This clonotype appeared many times. CDR3 in amino acids: CATSDPTSGRARYF. The CDR3 coding sequence is TGTGCCACCAGTGATCCAACTAGCGGGAGGGCCAGGTACTTC. The genes are TRBV24-1 and TRBJ2-7; 13 positions match TRBD2. The CDR3 runs to 14 residues. Trimming removed 3 bases from V and 12 bases from J; junction bases left unmatched: 7. In germline, CDR1 is KGHDR, CDR2 SFDVKD.

The V and J genes are TRBV2 and TRBJ1-2; no clear D gene. The CDR3 spans 10 residues. The germline CDR1 and CDR2 sequences are SNHLY and FYNNEI. Trimming pared 6 bases from V and 3 bases from J, leaving 2 bases between. The CDR3 sequence is CASRYYGYTF. CDR3 bases: TGTGCCAGCAGATACTATGGCTACACCTTC.

This clonotype was detected a few times. The rearrangement uses TRBV6-1 and TRBJ2-4; 10 positions match TRBD2. CDR3 length: 16 residues. Trimming took 3 bases from V and 5 from J; bases not matched to a gene: 7. Germline CDR1 MNHNS, CDR2 SASEGT. CDR3 nucleotides: TGTGCCAGCAGTGATCCGGGTAGCGGGAGGCAAAACATTCAGTACTTC. It encodes CASSDPGSGRQNIQYF.